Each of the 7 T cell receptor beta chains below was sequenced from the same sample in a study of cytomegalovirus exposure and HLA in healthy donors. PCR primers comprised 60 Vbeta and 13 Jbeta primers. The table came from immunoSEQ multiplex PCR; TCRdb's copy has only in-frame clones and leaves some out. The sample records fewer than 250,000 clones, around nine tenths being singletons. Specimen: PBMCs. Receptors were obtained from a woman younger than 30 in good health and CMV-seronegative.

CDR3 sequence: CASSQDYGDRYGYGYTF. The CDR3 coding sequence is TGCGCCAGCAGCCAAGATTATGGGGACAGGTACGGCTATGGCTACACCTTC. The rearrangement joins TRBV4-3 to TRBJ1-2, with 8 bases aligning to TRBD1. V gave up 0 bases and J gave up 4 bases; unmatched junction bases: 10. CDR1 and CDR2 (germline): LGHNA, YSLEER. CDR3 length: 17 residues.

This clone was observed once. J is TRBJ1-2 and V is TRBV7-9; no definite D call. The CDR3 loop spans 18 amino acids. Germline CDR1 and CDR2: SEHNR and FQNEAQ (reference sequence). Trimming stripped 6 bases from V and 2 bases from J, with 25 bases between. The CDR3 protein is CASSRLLQKVGGNYGYTF. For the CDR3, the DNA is TGTGCCAGCAGTCGCCTCCTACAAAAAGTCGGAGGGAACTATGGCTACACCTTC.

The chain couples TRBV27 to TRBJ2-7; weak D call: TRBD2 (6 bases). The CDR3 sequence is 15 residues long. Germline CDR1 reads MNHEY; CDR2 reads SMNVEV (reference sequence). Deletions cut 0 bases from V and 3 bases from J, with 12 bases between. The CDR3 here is CASSLSGGPHYEQYF. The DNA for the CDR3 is TGTGCCAGCAGTTTATCGGGGGGACCCCACTACGAGCAGTACTTC.

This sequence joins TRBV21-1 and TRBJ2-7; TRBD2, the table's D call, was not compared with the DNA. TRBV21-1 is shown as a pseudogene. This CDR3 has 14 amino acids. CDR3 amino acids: CASSKLRVLYEQYF. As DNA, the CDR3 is TGTGCCAGCAGCAAACTCCGGGTATTATACGAGCAGTACTTC.

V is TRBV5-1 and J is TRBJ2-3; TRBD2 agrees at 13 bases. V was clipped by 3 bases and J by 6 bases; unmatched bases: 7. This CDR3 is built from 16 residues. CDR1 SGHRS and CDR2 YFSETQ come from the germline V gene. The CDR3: CASSSGLAGAADTQYF. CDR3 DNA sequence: TGCGCCAGCAGCTCTGGACTAGCGGGGGCCGCGGATACGCAGTATTTT.

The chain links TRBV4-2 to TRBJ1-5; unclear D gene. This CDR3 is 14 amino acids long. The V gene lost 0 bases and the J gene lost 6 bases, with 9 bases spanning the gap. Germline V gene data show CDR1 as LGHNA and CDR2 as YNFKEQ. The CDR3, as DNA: TGTGCCAGCAGCCAAGATATAAGCTTTCAGCCCCAGCATTTT. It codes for CASSQDISFQPQHF.

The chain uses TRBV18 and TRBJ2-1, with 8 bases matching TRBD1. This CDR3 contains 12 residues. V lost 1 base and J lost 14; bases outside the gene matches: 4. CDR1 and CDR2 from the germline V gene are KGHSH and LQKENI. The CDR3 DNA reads TGTGCCAGCTCACCACTTCAGGGGGCAGAGTTCTTC. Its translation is CASSPLQGAEFF.